These 9 T cell receptor beta chains share one sample of origin, sequenced in a study of shared clonotypes between healthy human individuals. The assay was immunoSEQ multiplex PCR, and TCRdb's table has in-frame clones only and misses some. The table includes roughly 300,000 clones, about nine tenths detected once. The sequencing input was memory CD8+ T cells sorted from blood. The subset is: CD45RO+ cells pooled with CCR7-negative TemRA cells. These receptors originate from a man aged 18 to 35 in good health.

J is TRBJ2-7 and V is TRBV27; 7 bases are a match to TRBD2. Germline CDR1 reads MNHEY; CDR2 reads SMNVEV (reference sequence). Trimming took 7 bases from V and 2 from J; bases not matched to a gene: 8. This CDR3 has 14 amino acids. The CDR3 is CASTGRGSTYEQYF. The CDR3 bases are TGTGCCAGCACCGGGCGGGGGAGTACCTACGAGCAGTACTTC.

Remarks on this clone: A single base is all that separates this from a far larger clone, so a read error is likely. The V and J genes are TRBV7-2 and TRBJ2-2; D not certain. V was cut by 4 bases and J by 1 base, with 1 base left in between. The CDR3 sequence is 12 residues long. Germline CDR1 SGHTA, CDR2 FQGNSA. In DNA, the CDR3 is TGTGCCAGCAGCTGGAACACCGGGGAGCTGTTTTTT. This encodes CASSWNTGELFF.

CDR3 region: CATGEGASYGYTF. In DNA, the CDR3 is TGTGCCACAGGAGAGGGGGCCAGCTATGGCTACACCTTC. The V call is TRBV13, the J call TRBJ1-2, with 7 bases fitting TRBD1. The germline gives CDR1 PRHDT, CDR2 FYEKMQ (reference sequence). The CDR3 is made up of 13 amino acids. After removal of 10 bases from V and 4 bases from J, the junction contained 9 bases not matched to a gene.

The table lists this clone with a count of one. The J gene is TRBJ2-3, the V gene TRBV2, with D possibly TRBD2 on 5 matching bases. The CDR3 is 15 residues long. CDR1 SNHLY and CDR2 FYNNEI come from the germline V gene. V was clipped by 7 bases and J by 0 bases, with 14 bases between them. The CDR3 DNA follows: TGTGCCAGCACCAAGACTATTTCAAGCACAGATACGCAGTATTTT. Amino acid sequence: CASTKTISSTDTQYF.

This chain joins TRBV9 and TRBJ2-7; 7 bases line up with TRBD1. Trimming took 3 bases from V and 2 from J; bases not matched to a gene: 5. This CDR3 has 14 residues. Germline CDR1 and CDR2: SGDLS and YYNGEE. This CDR3 is CASSARDSTYEQYF. In DNA, the CDR3 is TGTGCCAGCAGCGCCCGGGACAGCACCTACGAGCAGTACTTC.

The V and J genes are TRBV10-3 and TRBJ2-3, with 8 bases that match TRBD2. CDR3 size: 15 residues. Trimming cost V 2 bases and J 6 bases; bases outside gene matches: 7. Germline V gives CDR1 ENHRY, CDR2 SYGVKD. The CDR3 DNA sequence: TGTGCCATCAGTGAGACCGGGGCGGGAGGTGATACGCAGTATTTT. It translates to CAISETGAGGDTQYF.

The gene calls are TRBV4-1 and TRBJ1-1, with D perhaps matching TRBD1 (5 bases). Germline assignment: CDR1 MGHRA and CDR2 YSYEKL. The CDR3 consists of 13 residues. With 3 bases removed from V and 4 bases from J, the gap between germline ends came to 9 bases. The CDR3 region is CASSHTGPTEAFF. The CDR3, as DNA: TGCGCCAGCAGCCATACAGGTCCCACTGAAGCTTTCTTT.

This chain connects TRBV5-1 to TRBJ2-5; D is perhaps TRBD1 (7 bases). Trimming removed 4 bases from V and 4 bases from J, with 17 bases in between. The CDR3 runs to 15 residues. Germline V gene sequence: CDR1 SGHRS, CDR2 YFSETQ. The chain's CDR3 is CASSMEGATRETQYF. The DNA of the CDR3 is TGCGCCAGCAGCATGGAGGGGGCGACGAGAGAGACCCAGTACTTC.

This sequence joins TRBV6-1 and TRBJ2-7; the match to TRBD2 covers 8 bases. V dropped 1 base and J dropped 0; count of bases not matched to a gene: 5. The CDR3 is 16 residues long. Germline assignment: CDR1 MNHNS and CDR2 SASEGT. CDR3 in amino acids: CASSEDSGTSSYEQYF. CDR3 coding DNA: TGTGCCAGCAGTGAAGATAGCGGGACGAGCTCCTACGAGCAGTACTTC.